These 14 T cell receptor beta chains share one sample of origin, sequenced in a study of tumor and adjacent non-tumor tissue in lung cancer. This sample's RNA came from whole unsorted tissue. TCRbeta libraries were built with three rounds of nested PCR, modified from ARM-PCR. TCRdb re-called the multiplex PCR reads through MiXCR, storing one row per CDR3 protein. The sample carries about 93,000 distinct CDR3 sequences, about 72% recorded once. Material: lung tumor tissue. These receptors came from a man aged 60-69 years with non-small cell lung cancer.

Concerning this clonotype itself: Since a much larger clone is just one base distant, this may be a read error. Given the absence of the conserved phenylalanine or tryptophan at the CDR3 end, a read error is likely. The chain couples TRBV13 to TRBJ2-7; D is ambiguous. The germline CDR1 and CDR2 sequences are PRHDT and FYEKMQ (reference sequence). This CDR3 contains 13 residues. V gave up 3 bases and J gave up 7 bases, with 13 bases separating them. This CDR3 reads CASSFQVTKEQYL. The DNA for the CDR3 is TGTGCCAGCAGCTTCCAGGTCACGAAGGAGCAGTACCTC.

With regard to this clonotype: Its ends do not fully match the called genes, so a read error is possible. This chain links TRBV12-3 or TRBV12-4 with TRBJ2-6; D is perhaps TRBD1 or TRBD2 (5 bases each). The CDR3 loop spans 17 amino acids. The CDR3: CASSPWTSVSGTNVMTF. The CDR3 DNA sequence: TGTGCCAGCAGTCCTTGGACTTCTGTCTCTGGGACCAACGTCATGACTTTC.

This clonotype was seen just once. V and J are TRBV29-1 and TRBJ2-1; the D gene is possibly TRBD1 (6 bases). CDR1 is SQVTM and CDR2 is ANQGSEA in the germline V gene. Trimming removed 8 bases at V and 8 bases at J, with 19 bases between. The CDR3 has 13 amino acids. For the CDR3, the DNA is TGCAGCCACTCACGGACAGCATACTATGAGCAGTTCTTC. Protein product: CSHSRTAYYEQFF.

As regards this clonotype: A much larger clone differs by one base, so this may be a read error. The chain couples TRBV5-4 to TRBJ2-6, with D perhaps TRBD1 (5 bases). In germline, CDR1 is SGHNT, CDR2 YYREEE (reference sequence). The CDR3 spans 16 residues. The CDR3 protein is CASSWNSISGANVLAF. DNA for the CDR3: TGTGCCAGCAGCTGGAATAGCATCTCTGGGGCCAACGTCCTGGCTTTC.

The chain has TRBV4-3 and TRBJ2-6, with TRBD1 matching over 8 bases. J gave up 0 bases and V 7 bases, and 11 bases lay outside the gene matches. The CDR3 spans 18 residues. Germline assignment: CDR1 LGHNA and CDR2 YSLEER. CDR3 region: CASNHGGTGFSGANVLTF. CDR3 nucleotides: TGCGCCAGCAACCACGGCGGGACAGGTTTCTCTGGGGCCAACGTCCTGACTTTC.

Points on this clonotype: At one boundary the junction diverges from the germline segment, which might be a read error. CDR3 sequence (DNA): TGTGCCAGCAGCTCCAGAGCGGGGAGGTCCTATAATGAGCAGTTCTTC. Encoded protein: CASSSRAGRSYNEQFF. The V gene is TRBV11-3, the J gene TRBJ2-1, with 7 bases aligning to TRBD2. This CDR3 comprises 16 residues. The germline V gene encodes CDR1 SGHNT and CDR2 YENEEA.

This clonotype was observed many times. V and J are TRBV5-1 and TRBJ2-7; D not certain. The V gene lost 2 bases and the J gene lost 2 bases, with 14 bases spanning the gap. Germline assignment: CDR1 SGHRS and CDR2 YFSETQ. CDR3 length: 15 amino acids. CDR3 residues: CASSLRQVGAYEQYF. In DNA, the CDR3 is TGCGCCAGCAGCTTAAGGCAGGTTGGAGCCTACGAGCAGTACTTC.

The sample holds many counts of this clonotype. The V call is TRBV6-1, the J call TRBJ1-5, with D possibly matching TRBD1 (6 bases). This CDR3 is 16 amino acids long. V gave up 2 bases and J gave up 2 bases, with 13 bases separating them. CDR1 is MNHNS, CDR2 SASEGT, per germline. CDR3 protein: CASSETGGRGNQPQHF. CDR3 bases: TGTGCCAGCAGTGAAACGGGGGGCCGGGGCAATCAGCCCCAGCATTTT.

The rearrangement links TRBV12-3 or TRBV12-4 to TRBJ2-5; D is unclear. CDR3 size: 11 residues. V lost 9 bases and J lost 7, with 12 bases in between. The CDR3 sequence: CASRNDGTQYF. Written as DNA, the CDR3 is TGTGCCAGTAGAAACGACGGGACCCAGTACTTC.

The sample holds many counts of this clonotype. The chain employs TRBV6-1 and TRBJ2-1; 10 nucleotides line up with TRBD1. V lost 3 bases and J lost 7; bases outside the gene matches: 3. Germline V gene lookup returns CDR1 MNHNS and CDR2 SASEGT. The CDR3 runs to 14 residues. The CDR3 is CASSDWDRGNEQFF. The CDR3 DNA follows: TGTGCCAGCAGTGATTGGGACAGGGGAAATGAGCAGTTCTTC.

With regard to this clonotype: A much larger clone is a single base away; this may be a read error. The J gene is TRBJ2-7, the V gene TRBV28; 9 nucleotides match TRBD2. The CDR3 is 14 amino acids. Germline CDR1 MDHEN, CDR2 SYDVKM. V was pared by 8 bases and J by 6 bases, with 11 bases of the junction left unmatched. The CDR3 protein is CASGAPSGMPEQYF. The CDR3 DNA reads as TGTGCCAGCGGGGCGCCTAGCGGGATGCCCGAGCAGTACTTC.

This clonotype was counted ten times or more. The V gene is TRBV11-3, the J gene TRBJ2-3, with 7 bases fitting TRBD1. The V gene's germline CDR1 is SGHNT and CDR2 YENEEA. V dropped 5 bases and J dropped 3; count of bases not matched to a gene: 5. The CDR3 is 14 amino acids. CDR3 sequence (DNA): TGTGCCAGCAGCCCAACAGGGGCGACAGATACGCAGTATTTT. Translating gives CASSPTGATDTQYF.

This clonotype was seen many times. The chain joins TRBV11-2 to TRBJ1-1; tentatively, D is TRBD1 (6 bases). The CDR3 loop spans 13 amino acids. Per germline, CDR1 SGHAT and CDR2 FQNNGV. The germline V and J ends were trimmed by 11 bases and 0 bases, with 13 bases remaining between them. CDR3 sequence: CAGSGTLNTEAFF. CDR3 bases: TGTGCCGGATCCGGGACACTGAACACTGAAGCTTTCTTT.

This chain uses TRBV5-1 with TRBJ1-1, with 8 nucleotides matching TRBD1. The CDR3 extends over 15 amino acids. Germline lookup yields CDR1 SGHRS and CDR2 YFSETQ. Trimming took 5 bases from V and 1 from J; bases not matched to a gene: 7. The CDR3 DNA reads as TGCGCCAGCAGACCGGGACAGGTCACGAACACTGAAGCTTTCTTT. Its translation: CASRPGQVTNTEAFF.